Following are 30 T cell receptor beta chains from one sample sequenced in a study of blood T cell repertoires in COVID-19. Sequenced by immunoSEQ multiplex PCR; TCRdb stores in-frame clones only, minus some. This table holds 110,000 or so clones, roughly 84% found once. Material for sequencing was peripheral blood. These receptors were taken from a man aged 35 to 55 with acute or convalescent COVID-19.

V and J are TRBV19 and TRBJ2-2, with unresolved D. V was cut by 9 bases and J by 0 bases, with 14 bases left in between. This CDR3 spans 15 amino acids. The germline gives CDR1 LNHDA, CDR2 SQIVND (reference sequence). CDR3 loop: CASMVRIANTGELFF. The CDR3 region has the DNA TGTGCCAGCATGGTGAGAATCGCGAACACCGGGGAGCTGTTTTTT.

The J gene is TRBJ1-2, the V gene TRBV4-1; 7 bases map to TRBD1. Germline assignment: CDR1 MGHRA and CDR2 YSYEKL. The CDR3 sequence is 17 residues long. The V gene end was trimmed by 2 bases and the J gene end by 0 bases; junction bases not matched to a gene: 9. The CDR3 loop is CASSQLINTGANYGYTF. The CDR3 DNA follows: TGCGCCAGCAGCCAATTAATCAATACAGGGGCTAACTATGGCTACACCTTC.

This chain connects TRBV20-1 to TRBJ2-5; weak D call: TRBD2 (7 bases). Germline V gene sequence: CDR1 DFQATT, CDR2 SNEGSKA (reference sequence). Trimming stripped 3 bases from V and 5 bases from J, with 22 bases between. The CDR3 is 16 residues long. The chain's CDR3 is CSASWSLIRGGETQYF. CDR3 nucleotides: TGCAGTGCTAGTTGGTCCCTGATCAGGGGAGGGGAGACCCAGTACTTC.

V gene TRBV12-3 or TRBV12-4 combines with J gene TRBJ1-1, with D possibly TRBD1 on 5 matching bases. This CDR3 is 13 amino acids long. V lost 5 bases and J lost 7, with 14 bases in between. CDR3 coding DNA: TGTGCCAGCAGTCCGAACAGGCCGAGTGAAGCTTTCTTT. Translating gives CASSPNRPSEAFF.

This sequence joins TRBV30 and TRBJ1-2, with a tentative D call TRBD1 (5 bases). Trimming stripped 0 bases from V and 0 bases from J, with 14 bases between. CDR1 and CDR2 (germline): GTSNPN, SVGIG (reference sequence). The CDR3 extends over 16 amino acids. The CDR3 region is CAWSVIVGVANYGYTF. As DNA, the CDR3 is TGTGCCTGGAGTGTAATAGTAGGGGTTGCTAACTATGGCTACACCTTC. The whole variable domain, remainder taken from reference TRBV30 and TRBJ1-2, is SQTIHQWPATLVQPVGSPLSLECTVEGTSNPNLYWYRQAAGRGLQLLFYSVGIGQISSEVPQNLSASRPQDRQFILSSKKLLLSDSGFYLCAWSVIVGVANYGYTFGSGTRLTVV.

The chain recombines TRBV19 with TRBJ2-3, with TRBD2 matching over 9 bases. The CDR3 has 16 residues. Germline CDR1 and CDR2: LNHDA and SQIVND (reference sequence). The V gene end was trimmed by 5 bases and the J gene end by 2 bases; junction bases not matched to a gene: 8. The CDR3 DNA is TGTGCCAGTAGTCTGCGGGGGGGCCTTGTCACAGATACGCAGTATTTT. This gives the protein CASSLRGGLVTDTQYF.

J is TRBJ1-5 and V is TRBV19; the D gene is possibly TRBD1 (5 bases). Germline values: CDR1 LNHDA, CDR2 SQIVND (reference sequence). The CDR3 runs to 15 residues. V lost 3 bases, J lost 3 bases, and 12 bases lay in between. CDR3 coding DNA: TGTGCCAGTAGTATTAATGGGGCGATCAATCAGCCCCAGCATTTT. Amino acid sequence: CASSINGAINQPQHF.

The chain links TRBV6-6 to TRBJ1-1; D remains unclear. Germline-derived CDR1 and CDR2 are MNHNY and SVGAGI (reference sequence). V was shortened by 7 bases and J by 9 bases, with 18 bases between the two germline ends. The CDR3 consists of 13 residues. The CDR3: CASTAQLGRQAFF. CDR3 nucleotides: TGTGCCAGCACGGCTCAATTAGGGAGACAAGCTTTCTTT.

The chain couples TRBV18 to TRBJ2-3; D unclear. The CDR3 has 13 residues. Trimming shortened V by 6 bases and J by 4 bases, and 11 bases separated the two germline ends. The germline V gene has CDR1 KGHSH and CDR2 LQKENI. CDR3 residues: CASSPKPADTQYF. The CDR3 DNA follows: TGTGCCAGCTCCCCAAAACCGGCAGATACGCAGTATTTT.

This clone was seen a handful of times. This chain joins TRBV11-2 and TRBJ2-7; TRBD1 matches 10 bases. The germline gives CDR1 SGHAT, CDR2 FQNNGV. After removal of 5 bases from V and 2 bases from J, the junction contained 6 bases not matched to a gene. The CDR3 has 15 amino acids. The CDR3 nucleotides read TGTGCCAGCAGCCAGGACAGGGGGATAACCTACGAGCAGTACTTC. It specifies CASSQDRGITYEQYF. The entire variable domain, with the rest obtained from reference TRBV11-2 and TRBJ2-7, is as follows: EAGVAQSPRYKIIEKRQSVAFWCNPISGHATLYWYQQILGQGPKLLIQFQNNGVVDDSQLPKDRFSAERLKGVDSTLKIQPAKLEDSAVYLCASSQDRGITYEQYFGPGTRLTVT.

This clone has a handful of counts. The CDR3 nucleotides read TGCAGCGTTGCCGGGGCAGATACGCAGTATTTT. This gives the protein CSVAGADTQYF. This rearrangement joins TRBV29-1 to TRBJ2-3; tentative D call: TRBD2 (5 bases). The ends were cut back, 4 bases at V and 4 bases at J, with 6 bases in the middle. Germline V gene data show CDR1 as SQVTM and CDR2 as ANQGSEA. This CDR3 contains 11 residues.

The V and J genes are TRBV5-5 and TRBJ2-7, with D tentatively TRBD1 (5 bases). CDR3 size: 14 residues. V was clipped by 4 bases and J by 1 base, with 12 bases between them. Germline CDR1 and CDR2: SGHKS and YYEKEE (reference sequence). CDR3 amino acids: CASSPSTVSYEQYF. The CDR3 DNA is TGTGCCAGCAGCCCCTCGACAGTATCCTACGAGCAGTACTTC.

This rearrangement joins TRBV4-2 to TRBJ2-2; 11 nucleotides line up with TRBD2. Trimming removed 4 bases from V and 5 bases from J; junction bases left unmatched: 3. There are 15 residues in the CDR3. CDR1 is LGHNA and CDR2 is YNFKEQ in the germline V gene. CDR3 nucleotides: TGTGCCAGCAGCCTTAGCGGGGGGGGAACCGGGGAGCTGTTTTTT. Translation: CASSLSGGGTGELFF.

This rearrangement joins TRBV19 to TRBJ2-4; D gene unclear. V was clipped by 3 bases and J by 6 bases, with 15 bases between them. CDR3 length equals 15 residues. The V gene's germline CDR1 is LNHDA and CDR2 SQIVND (reference sequence). In DNA form, the CDR3 reads TGTGCCAGTAGTATCCTATGGAGAGGTGGAAACATTCAGTACTTC. Protein sequence: CASSILWRGGNIQYF.

This chain uses TRBV9 with TRBJ1-5, with D unresolved. The V end was cut by 0 bases, the J end by 4 bases, with 8 bases between. The CDR3 consists of 14 residues. Germline CDR1 reads SGDLS; CDR2 reads YYNGEE. CDR3 in DNA: TGTGCCAGCAGCGTAGGCACAGAGAATCAGCCCCAGCATTTT. Translation: CASSVGTENQPQHF.

The chain is built from TRBV7-9 and TRBJ2-7; 9 bases align to TRBD2. V shed 9 bases, J shed 2 bases, and the junction held 8 bases outside the gene matches. Looked up from germline, CDR1 is SEHNR and CDR2 is FQNEAQ (reference sequence). The CDR3 runs to 14 residues. Here the CDR3 DNA reads TGTGCCAGTGTCCTAGCGGGGCATACCTACGAGCAGTACTTC. As protein: CASVLAGHTYEQYF.

The CDR3 DNA reads as TGCGCCAGCAGCTTTCAGGGGCACCAAGAGACCCAGTACTTC. It encodes CASSFQGHQETQYF. This chain connects TRBV5-1 to TRBJ2-5; D is possibly TRBD1 (6 bases). CDR1 and CDR2 (germline): SGHRS, YFSETQ. Trimming took 2 bases from V and 0 from J, leaving 8 bases between them. The CDR3 has 14 residues.

The V call is TRBV19, the J call TRBJ2-1; D may be TRBD1 (6 bases). Trimming pared 8 bases from V and 6 bases from J, leaving 14 bases between. This CDR3 region has 13 residues. Per the germline V gene, CDR1 is LNHDA and CDR2 is SQIVND (reference sequence). The CDR3: CASRGRGLNEQFF. CDR3 DNA: TGTGCCAGTCGGGGCAGGGGCCTCAATGAGCAGTTCTTC.

The rearrangement links TRBV19 to TRBJ1-5; TRBD1 might be the D (5 bases). This CDR3 is 13 amino acids long. Germline assignment: CDR1 LNHDA and CDR2 SQIVND (reference sequence). The V and J ends lost 0 bases and 9 bases respectively, with 9 bases between them. The CDR3 region is CASSIDRVWPQHF. The CDR3 DNA reads as TGTGCCAGTAGTATAGACAGGGTCTGGCCCCAGCATTTT.

The chain uses TRBV20-1 and TRBJ1-1; the D gene is possibly TRBD1 (6 bases). Germline CDR1 reads DFQATT; CDR2 reads SNEGSKA (reference sequence). CDR3 size: 10 residues. V was trimmed by 6 bases and J by 8 bases, leaving 10 bases between them. The CDR3, as DNA: TGCAGTGCAAAGGACAGAGAAGCTTTCTTT. Its protein product is CSAKDREAFF.

In its sample, this clone was seen many times. The chain's CDR3 is CASRRAAGAFF. The CDR3 DNA reads TGTGCCAGCCGGAGGGCAGCGGGAGCTTTCTTT. The chain joins TRBV2 to TRBJ1-1; D uncertain. This CDR3 spans 11 amino acids. V lost 8 bases, J lost 10 bases, and 14 bases lay in between. The V gene's germline CDR1 is SNHLY and CDR2 FYNNEI.

The V and J genes are TRBV2 and TRBJ1-1, with 7 positions matching TRBD1. Germline-derived CDR1 and CDR2 are SNHLY and FYNNEI. V lost 11 bases and J lost 1; bases outside the gene matches: 31. There are 21 residues in the CDR3. The CDR3 protein is CAQLGAPFTRDRDEGNTEAFF. Here the CDR3 DNA reads TGTGCCCAGCTTGGGGCACCATTCACACGAGACAGGGACGAAGGGAACACTGAAGCTTTCTTT.

The gene calls are TRBV25-1 and TRBJ2-5; possible D gene TRBD2, 5 bases. Germline V gives CDR1 MGHDK, CDR2 SYGVNS. Trimming took off 3 bases at V and 1 base at J, with 12 bases between the two ends. This CDR3 is built from 15 residues. The CDR3 sequence is CASSDPGVSQETQYF. The CDR3 DNA reads TGTGCCAGCAGTGACCCCGGGGTTTCCCAAGAGACCCAGTACTTC.

The chain is built from TRBV6-5 and TRBJ2-7; perhaps TRBD1 as D (5 bases). This CDR3 contains 15 residues. Trimming stripped 6 bases from V and 1 base from J, with 16 bases between. The germline gives CDR1 MNHEY, CDR2 SVGAGI. The CDR3 DNA sequence: TGTGCCAGCAGCCGCAATCTGGACAAATCCTACGAGCAGTACTTC. It translates to CASSRNLDKSYEQYF.

The rearrangement joins TRBV19 to TRBJ2-7, with D perhaps matching TRBD1 (6 bases). This CDR3 has 15 amino acids. Germline CDR1 LNHDA, CDR2 SQIVND (reference sequence). V gave up 1 base and J gave up 2 bases, with 12 bases separating them. The CDR3: CASSIVLTGTYEQYF. The CDR3 DNA sequence: TGTGCCAGTAGTATAGTTCTCACAGGGACCTACGAGCAGTACTTC.

J is TRBJ2-3 and V is TRBV5-4; D possibly corresponds to TRBD2 (6 bases). Germline V gene data show CDR1 as SGHNT and CDR2 as YYREEE (reference sequence). This CDR3 region has 13 residues. V was pared by 7 bases and J by 6 bases, with 15 bases between. CDR3 amino acids: CASGSGLADTQYF. The CDR3 DNA is TGTGCCAGCGGATCGGGCCTAGCGGATACGCAGTATTTT.

The rearrangement joins TRBV30 to TRBJ2-7, with 11 nucleotides matching TRBD2. This CDR3 has 15 residues. V lost 2 bases, J lost 4 bases, and 7 bases stayed unmatched. Germline CDR1 GTSNPN, CDR2 SVGIG (reference sequence). CDR3 nucleotides: TGTGCCTGGAGTCCTTATAGCGGGGGGGCTTACGAGCAGTACTTC. Protein: CAWSPYSGGAYEQYF. Variable domain in full (rest from reference TRBV30 and TRBJ2-7): SQTIHQWPATLVQPVGSPLSLECTVEGTSNPNLYWYRQAAGRGLQLLFYSVGIGQISSEVPQNLSASRPQDRQFILSSKKLLLSDSGFYLCAWSPYSGGAYEQYFGPGTRLTVT.

The chain is built from TRBV3-1 (or the pseudogene TRBV3-2) and TRBJ2-5; a possible D gene is TRBD1 (6 bases). V lost 4 bases, J lost 5 bases, and 17 bases lay in between. The CDR3 extends over 15 amino acids. Germline values: CDR1 LGHDT, CDR2 YNNKEL (reference sequence). The CDR3 is CASSRETGRGETQYF. The CDR3 nucleotides read TGTGCCAGCAGCCGAGAAACGGGTAGGGGGGAGACCCAGTACTTC.

The chain carries TRBV13 and TRBJ2-7; 10 bases map to TRBD1. V was clipped by 5 bases and J by 2 bases; unmatched bases: 6. The CDR3 is made up of 15 amino acids. Germline CDR1 and CDR2: PRHDT and FYEKMQ (reference sequence). For the CDR3, the DNA is TGTGCCAGCAGCCTGCGGGACAGGGGCCCCTACGAGCAGTACTTC. Its protein is CASSLRDRGPYEQYF.

The V and J genes are TRBV18 and TRBJ2-3; tentative D call: TRBD1 (6 bases). Germline values: CDR1 KGHSH, CDR2 LQKENI. Trimming left V 5 bases short and J 2 bases short, with 8 bases between. The length of the CDR3 is 13 residues. The CDR3 DNA follows: TGTGCCAGCTCAAACAGGGACACAGATACGCAGTATTTT. Translated, it gives CASSNRDTDTQYF.